This TCR beta chain was observed in a study of T cells in Graves' hyperthyroidism and ophthalmopathy. There were TCR beta CDR3 regions amplified from RNA transcripts. In the first-round RT-PCR of the TCR CDR3, the HTBI primer set was used. TCRdb reprocessed the multiplex PCR reads via MiXCR and lists one record per CDR3 protein. This table holds 300,000 to 450,000 distinct CDR3 sequences, about 15% found once. General observations from the study: Also found in blood were most expanded thyroid clonotypes above 0.001. Through a model of 13 V-J features, ophthalmopathy was separated from stable hyperthyroidism.

The germline V gene encodes CDR1 MNHEY and CDR2 SVGEGT. V lost 3 bases to trimming and J lost 5 bases; unmatched junction nucleotides: 7. The CDR3 runs to 15 residues. Any patient presenting with uncontrolled infection, other autoimmune disease, pregnancy or lactation was left out. Any symptoms of ophthalmopathy came after the first hyperthyroidism diagnosis, from which the blood sample dates. In this sample, this clonotype turned up a few times. As yet, its antigen is unknown. Sample: blood. The TCR sequence derives from a woman aged 18-30 years with Graves' hyperthyroidism that later progressed to Graves' ophthalmopathy. The chain employs TRBV6-2 or TRBV6-3 and TRBJ2-1; 7 bases agree with TRBD2. For the CDR3, the DNA is TGTGCCAGCAGTTATAGCGGGTCCCGCGACAATGAGCAGTTCTTC. This translates into CASSYSGSRDNEQFF.